This T cell receptor (beta chain) came from a study of T cells in localized non-small cell lung cancer. Overall study results and limits: Tumor showed lower T cell clonality than uninvolved adjacent lung, where it was highest.

Points on this clone: Its antigen is as yet unknown.

This CDR3 has 17 residues. V lost 2 bases, J lost 6 bases, and 11 bases stayed unmatched. The germline gives CDR1 SGHAT, CDR2 FQNNGV. Assay used: immunoSEQ multiplex PCR; TCRdb lists only in-frame clones, some missing. The data show some 21,000 clones, 90% seen once. The sequenced sample was peripheral blood, obtained before any cancer treatment. This sequence originates from a woman aged 35-75 years with stage I lung adenocarcinoma. The chain employs TRBV11-2 and TRBJ2-3; 10 nucleotides match TRBD2. CDR3 amino acids: CASSLLGLAVSFDTQYF. Written as DNA, the CDR3 is TGTGCCAGCAGCTTACTAGGACTAGCGGTCTCTTTTGATACGCAGTATTTT.